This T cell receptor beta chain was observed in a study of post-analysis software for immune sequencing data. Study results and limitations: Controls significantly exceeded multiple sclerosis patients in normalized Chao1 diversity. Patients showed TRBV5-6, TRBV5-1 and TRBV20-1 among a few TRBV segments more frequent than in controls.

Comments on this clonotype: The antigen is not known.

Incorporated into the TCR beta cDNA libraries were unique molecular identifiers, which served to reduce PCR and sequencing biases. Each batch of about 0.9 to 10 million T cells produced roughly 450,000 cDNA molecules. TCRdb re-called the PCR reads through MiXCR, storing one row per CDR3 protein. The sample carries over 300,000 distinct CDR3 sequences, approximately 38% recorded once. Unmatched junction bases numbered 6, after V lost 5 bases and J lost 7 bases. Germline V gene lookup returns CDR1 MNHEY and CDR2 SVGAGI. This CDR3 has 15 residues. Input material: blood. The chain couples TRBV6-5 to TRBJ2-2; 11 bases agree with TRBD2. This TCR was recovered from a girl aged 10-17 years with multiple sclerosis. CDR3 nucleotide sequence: TGTGCCAGCAGTAAGACGACTAGCGGGAACGGGGAGCTGTTTTTT. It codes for CASSKTTSGNGELFF.